The 8 T cell receptor beta chains listed next were all sequenced from one sample in a study of Graves' ophthalmopathy and Graves' hyperthyroidism listed by TCRdb under 2018. The sequencer was an Illumina HiSeq 2000. TCR beta CDR3 regions were amplified from RNA transcripts for repertoire sequencing. A first-round RT-PCR used HTBI primers with the Qiagen OneStep RT-PCR kit, followed by a second-round multiplex PCR, size selection and purification. TCRdb reworked the public reads: Q25 trimming with fastp, MiXCR clone assembly, productive beta chains retained. CDR3 protein sequences are deduplicated, and each keeps its most common genes and DNA. The sample profile shows 300,000 to 400,000 distinct CDR3 sequences; 17% of them were found once. Approximately 13% of the sample goes to the ten largest clones. Sequences were obtained from peripheral blood. The receptors stem from an adult man with Graves' ophthalmopathy.

This clonotype has a handful of counts. V usage is TRBV7-2 and J usage is TRBJ2-2; 7 bases are shared with TRBD1. Trimming at V came to 5 bases and at J to 7 bases, leaving 7 bases not matched to a gene. This CDR3 region has 14 residues. Per germline, CDR1 SGHTA and CDR2 FQGNSA. The CDR3 loop reads CASSADRAIGELFF. In nucleotides, the CDR3 is TGTGCCAGCAGCGCCGACAGGGCAATCGGGGAGCTGTTTTTT.

This clonotype turned up a few times. The chain joins TRBV6-1 to TRBJ2-7; unclear D gene. V dropped 0 bases and J dropped 0 bases, with 12 bases sitting between them. This CDR3 spans 16 amino acids. Germline CDR1 reads MNHNS; CDR2 reads SASEGT. The CDR3 coding sequence is TGTGCCAGCAGTGAAGCTCCGGGCTCAAGCTCCTACGAGCAGTACTTC. Translating gives CASSEAPGSSSYEQYF.

In DNA form, the CDR3 reads TGTGCCAGTGGACAGGGGGATAAAAACATTCAGTACTTC. Protein sequence: CASGQGDKNIQYF. J is TRBJ2-4 and V is TRBV6-1; 10 nucleotides line up with TRBD1. Germline assignment: CDR1 MNHNS and CDR2 SASEGT. Germline trimming cut 9 bases from V and 4 bases from J; bases unmatched to any gene: 3. This CDR3 spans 13 amino acids.

This clonotype was counted many times. The chain couples TRBV9 to TRBJ1-1, with D unclear. This CDR3 is built from 13 residues. Per the germline V gene, CDR1 is SGDLS and CDR2 is YYNGEE. V was clipped by 4 bases and J by 5 bases, with 12 bases between them. CDR3 DNA: TGTGCCAGCAGCCCTAGGTCTGGTACTGAAGCTTTCTTT. This codes for CASSPRSGTEAFF.

This clonotype was detected many times. The CDR3 here is CASNFGLAGFDEQYF. The CDR3 DNA sequence: TGCGCCAGCAACTTCGGACTAGCGGGATTCGACGAGCAGTACTTC. The J gene is TRBJ2-7, the V gene TRBV5-1, with 12 bases aligning to TRBD2. Germline V CDR1 and CDR2: SGHRS, YFSETQ. V lost 6 bases to trimming and J lost 5 bases; unmatched junction nucleotides: 9. The CDR3 sequence is 15 residues long.

This clonotype has ten or more counts. The chain recombines TRBV6-4 with TRBJ2-5, with 16 bases that match TRBD2. V lost 5 bases and J lost 5; bases outside the gene matches: 11. Germline V gives CDR1 MRHNA, CDR2 SNTAGT. This CDR3 is 18 amino acids long. The chain's CDR3 is CASSPLGLAGGSGETQYF. CDR3 DNA sequence: TGTGCCAGCAGTCCCCTGGGACTAGCGGGGGGGAGTGGGGAGACCCAGTACTTC.

This clonotype was found many times. The rearrangement joins TRBV7-2 to TRBJ2-5, with 10 bases matching TRBD2. Trimming removed 0 bases from V and 3 bases from J; junction bases left unmatched: 4. The CDR3 has 16 residues. Germline values: CDR1 SGHTA, CDR2 FQGNSA. CDR3 residues: CASSLAAGGRKETQYF. Here the CDR3 DNA reads TGTGCCAGCAGCTTAGCAGCGGGGGGGCGAAAAGAGACCCAGTACTTC.

This clonotype was counted many times. The CDR3 DNA reads as TGTGCCAGCAGCCATAGGGCAGGGGAGTACGAGCAGTACTTC. Amino acids: CASSHRAGEYEQYF. This chain uses TRBV3-1 with TRBJ2-7; D perhaps matches TRBD1 (6 bases). Germline V gene data show CDR1 as LGHDT and CDR2 as YNNKEL (reference sequence). V shed 3 bases and J shed 4 bases, with 13 bases lying between them. The CDR3 is made up of 14 amino acids.